Each of the 29 T cell receptor beta chains below was sequenced from the same sample in a study of shared T cell receptors in the human thymus. The repertoire was sequenced with immunoSEQ multiplex PCR; TCRdb's copy has only in-frame clones and lacks some. The table lists roughly 550,000 clones, approximately 78% of them singletons. The same specimen was also included in a second study, on human thymus T cells.

The material sequenced was thymocytes. These receptors were taken from a boy under two years old with a congenital heart defect.

CDR3: CASRDDRDSYEQYF. The CDR3 DNA reads TGTGCCAGCAGAGACGACAGGGACTCCTACGAGCAGTACTTC. The rearrangement uses TRBV2 and TRBJ2-7; 7 bases line up with TRBD1. This CDR3 spans 14 amino acids. The ends lost 6 bases at V and 0 bases at J; junction bases unmatched: 5. CDR1 and CDR2 from the germline V gene are SNHLY and FYNNEI.

This clone was detected a few times. The chain combines TRBV27 with TRBJ1-1; 8 bases agree with TRBD1. The CDR3 runs to 16 residues. Looked up from germline, CDR1 is MNHEY and CDR2 is SMNVEV (reference sequence). Trimming at V came to 5 bases and at J to 2 bases, leaving 10 bases not matched to a gene. The CDR3 nucleotides are TGTGCCAGCAGTCCCCCTGCAGGACAGGGTAACACTGAAGCTTTCTTT. This translates into CASSPPAGQGNTEAFF.

V is TRBV7-6 and J is TRBJ2-7; unclear D gene. The CDR3 contains 12 residues. V lost 4 bases to trimming and J lost 7 bases, with 11 bases between them. CDR1 SGHVS and CDR2 FNYEAQ come from the germline V gene. The CDR3 sequence is CASSSSVVEQYF. In nucleotides, the CDR3 is TGTGCCAGCAGCTCCTCCGTAGTGGAGCAGTACTTC.

The V call is TRBV21-1, the J call TRBJ1-5. TRBV21-1 is a pseudogene locus. This CDR3 has 12 amino acids. CDR3 residues: CQKGSGAQPQHF. Here the CDR3 DNA reads TGTCAGAAAGGGAGCGGGGCCCAGCCCCAGCATTTT.

The chain links TRBV4-1 to TRBJ1-2, with TRBD1 matching 12 bases. The ends lost 4 bases at V and 3 bases at J; junction bases unmatched: 12. There are 18 residues in the CDR3. In germline, CDR1 is MGHRA, CDR2 YSYEKL. As DNA, the CDR3 is TGCGCCAGCAGCCTGGAAACGAACGGGACAGGGGGCCACTATGGCTACACCTTC. Amino acids: CASSLETNGTGGHYGYTF.

The chain couples TRBV9 to TRBJ2-3; D may be TRBD2 (5 bases). The CDR3 totals 15 residues. CDR1 SGDLS and CDR2 YYNGEE come from the germline V gene. V lost 3 bases and J lost 2, with 13 bases in between. CDR3 residues: CASSAPGSVTDTQYF. The CDR3 DNA is TGTGCCAGCAGCGCACCTGGGAGTGTCACAGATACGCAGTATTTT.

The chain carries TRBV6-5 and TRBJ2-3, with 10 positions matching TRBD1. J gave up 3 bases and V 6 bases, and 6 bases lay outside the gene matches. CDR1 and CDR2 from the germline V gene are MNHEY and SVGAGI. The CDR3 totals 15 residues. CDR3 DNA sequence: TGTGCCAGCAGCCCGGGACAGGGGACTACAGATACGCAGTATTTT. Its protein is CASSPGQGTTDTQYF.

The gene calls are TRBV7-8 and TRBJ2-2, with D perhaps matching TRBD2 (6 bases). This CDR3 region has 16 residues. The germline CDR1 and CDR2 sequences are SGHVS and FQNEAQ. V was shortened by 2 bases and J by 5 bases, with 15 bases between the two germline ends. The CDR3 DNA reads TGTGCCAGCAGCTTATTTTCGGGAGAGTCGACCGGGGAGCTGTTTTTT. Amino acids: CASSLFSGESTGELFF.

The chain uses TRBV5-1 and TRBJ2-5; possible D gene TRBD2, 6 bases. CDR3 length: 16 residues. CDR1 SGHRS and CDR2 YFSETQ come from the germline V gene. V was cut by 4 bases and J by 5 bases, with 21 bases left in between. Here the CDR3 DNA reads TGCGCCAGCAGCACCATCCGGGACTCCAGTTTGGAGACCCAGTACTTC. Translated: CASSTIRDSSLETQYF.

V usage is TRBV12-5 and J usage is TRBJ2-2; TRBD2 agrees at 10 bases. The germline V gene encodes CDR1 LGHNT and CDR2 FRNRAP. The CDR3 spans 15 residues. Trimming at V came to 3 bases and at J to 7 bases, leaving 5 bases not matched to a gene. The CDR3 nucleotides read TGTGCTAGTGGTTTAAGTAGCGGGAGGATCGGGGAGCTGTTTTTT. Translation gives CASGLSSGRIGELFF.

This clone has just one count. The chain has TRBV14 and TRBJ2-5; D is undetermined. V lost 0 bases to trimming and J lost 3 bases, with 8 bases between them. Germline CDR1 SGHDN, CDR2 FVKESK. There are 14 residues in the CDR3. The CDR3 loop reads CASSQDPTKETQYF. The CDR3, as DNA: TGTGCCAGCAGCCAAGATCCGACAAAAGAGACCCAGTACTTC.

CDR3 in DNA: TGTGCCAGCAGTATCACCTCCGGGACACCCACCGGGGAGCTGTTTTTT. This translates into CASSITSGTPTGELFF. The rearrangement joins TRBV28 to TRBJ2-2, with a tentative D call TRBD1 (6 bases). CDR1 and CDR2 (germline): MDHEN, SYDVKM. The CDR3 totals 16 residues. V was cut by 5 bases and J by 4 bases, with 17 bases left in between.

This clone was seen a single time. The chain employs TRBV6-1 and TRBJ2-1; TRBD2 matches at 10 bases. Looked up from germline, CDR1 is MNHNS and CDR2 is SASEGT. V trimming: 1 base; J trimming: 1 base; junction bases outside the gene matches: 13. This CDR3 spans 20 amino acids. The CDR3 protein is CASSEEGGLAGAWSYNEQFF. The CDR3 DNA sequence: TGTGCCAGCAGTGAAGAGGGGGGGCTAGCGGGAGCTTGGTCCTACAATGAGCAGTTCTTC.

The chain uses TRBV5-4 and TRBJ1-3; unclear D gene. Germline V gives CDR1 SGHNT, CDR2 YYREEE (reference sequence). V was clipped by 4 bases and J by 4 bases, with 6 bases between them. This CDR3 comprises 12 residues. Here the CDR3 reads CASSHQGNTIYF. DNA of the CDR3: TGTGCCAGCAGCCATCAAGGAAACACCATATATTTT.

The chain is built from TRBV5-1 and TRBJ2-5, with D possibly being TRBD2 (6 bases). Trimming took off 0 bases at V and 5 bases at J, with 14 bases between the two ends. The CDR3 is made up of 15 amino acids. The V gene's germline CDR1 is SGHRS and CDR2 YFSETQ. DNA of the CDR3: TGCGCCAGCAGCTTGGGACTAGATGGAGAGGAGACCCAGTACTTC. Protein sequence: CASSLGLDGEETQYF.

This chain uses TRBV4-3 with TRBJ2-7, with 9 bases that match TRBD1. The CDR3 spans 14 residues. Germline CDR1 is LGHNA and CDR2 is YSLEER. The trim removed 3 bases at V and 6 bases at J, leaving 6 bases unmatched. CDR3 coding DNA: TGCGCCAGCAGCCAGGGACAGGGAACTGGCGAGCAGTACTTC. It is translated as CASSQGQGTGEQYF.

The chain couples TRBV27 to TRBJ1-2, with 8 bases identical to TRBD1. V dropped 6 bases and J dropped 5; count of bases not matched to a gene: 2. The CDR3 is 12 amino acids. The V gene's germline CDR1 is MNHEY and CDR2 SMNVEV (reference sequence). CDR3 protein: CASSGQGYGYTF. The CDR3 bases are TGTGCCAGCAGCGGACAGGGATATGGCTACACCTTC.

V gene TRBV28 combines with J gene TRBJ2-3; 12 bases are a match to TRBD2. The germline V gene encodes CDR1 MDHEN and CDR2 SYDVKM. This CDR3 contains 17 residues. V lost 5 bases to trimming and J lost 4 bases; unmatched junction nucleotides: 10. CDR3 sequence (DNA): TGTGCCAGCAGTCGAACTAGCGGGAGGTCCTCCCCAGATACGCAGTATTTT. It codes for CASSRTSGRSSPDTQYF.

The rearrangement uses TRBV7-8 and TRBJ2-7; 8 nucleotides line up with TRBD2. CDR1 and CDR2 (germline): SGHVS, FQNEAQ. Trimming removed 2 bases from V and 3 bases from J; junction bases left unmatched: 6. CDR3 length equals 15 residues. Here the CDR3 reads CASSLQSGSVYEQYF. The DNA of the CDR3 is TGTGCCAGCAGCTTACAGAGCGGGAGTGTCTACGAGCAGTACTTC.

In this sample, this clone turned up once. V usage is TRBV6-5 and J usage is TRBJ1-1; D is unresolved. V shed 4 bases and J shed 1 base, with 13 bases lying between them. The CDR3 spans 15 residues. Germline assignment: CDR1 MNHEY and CDR2 SVGAGI. The CDR3 loop reads CASSSPWASNTEAFF. CDR3 DNA sequence: TGTGCCAGCAGTTCCCCTTGGGCGTCGAACACTGAAGCTTTCTTT.

This chain uses TRBV7-2 with TRBJ2-7; 8 positions agree with TRBD1. Germline CDR1 SGHTA, CDR2 FQGNSA. Trimming cost V 2 bases and J 3 bases; bases outside gene matches: 6. The CDR3 has 15 residues. In DNA, the CDR3 is TGTGCCAGCAGCTTAACCCAGGGGGCTCGCTACGAGCAGTACTTC. Its translation: CASSLTQGARYEQYF.

The genes are TRBV25-1 and TRBJ2-7; TRBD1 is a possible D gene (6 bases). V was pared by 8 bases and J by 5 bases, with 16 bases between. The germline V gene has CDR1 MGHDK and CDR2 SYGVNS. This CDR3 region has 13 residues. The CDR3 DNA reads TGTGCCAGCGCACGGGACACCCCCCACGAGCAGTACTTC. Its translation is CASARDTPHEQYF.

Comment on this clone: This CDR3 fails to terminate in the conserved phenylalanine or tryptophan, so it likely reflects a read error. No DNA is shown, since the ends of the CDR3 on it are uncertain; the CDR3 is the one TCRdb lists. The V gene is TRBV25-1, the J gene TRBJ2-3; TRBD1 was called by the table and not checked on the DNA. From its first to its last residue, the CDR3 has 8 amino acids. Germline values: CDR1 MGHDK, CDR2 SYGVNS. Here the CDR3 reads CASSGTAV.

The rearrangement links TRBV15 to TRBJ2-1, with 13 positions matching TRBD2. The CDR3 contains 19 residues. Germline values: CDR1 LNHNV, CDR2 YYDKDF (reference sequence). J was trimmed by 7 bases and V by 1 base; bases with no gene match: 13. CDR3 sequence reads: CATSRVGPLAGGVGNEQFF. For the CDR3, the DNA is TGTGCCACCAGCAGAGTCGGACCACTAGCGGGAGGGGTCGGGAATGAGCAGTTCTTC.

In this sample, this clone turned up a few times. This chain links TRBV5-8 with TRBJ1-3; D not certain. The CDR3 length is 16 residues. CDR1 and CDR2 (germline): SGHTS, YDEGEE. V was pared by 0 bases and J by 5 bases, with 15 bases between. DNA for the CDR3: TGTGCCAGCAGCTTGGCAGGAAATCACGCCCGAAACACCATATATTTT. It specifies CASSLAGNHARNTIYF.

The chain links TRBV29-1 to TRBJ1-2; a possible D gene is TRBD1 (6 bases). Trimming took 4 bases from V and 6 from J, leaving 12 bases between them. Germline V gene lookup returns CDR1 SQVTM and CDR2 ANQGSEA. The length of the CDR3 is 12 residues. The CDR3 nucleotides are TGCAGCGTTGGGGACAACAGGAATGGCTACACCTTC. It specifies CSVGDNRNGYTF.

V gene TRBV2 combines with J gene TRBJ2-7; 9 bases agree with TRBD2. The CDR3 runs to 17 residues. With 6 bases clipped from V and 6 bases from J, the junction kept 18 bases outside the gene matches. Germline values: CDR1 SNHLY, CDR2 FYNNEI. CDR3 DNA: TGTGCCAGCAGACAGATGAAGGCTAGCGGGACTCCGGGCGAGCAGTACTTC. It is translated as CASRQMKASGTPGEQYF.

V is TRBV6-5 and J is TRBJ2-7; 7 nucleotides match TRBD2. The germline CDR1 and CDR2 sequences are MNHEY and SVGAGI. After removal of 2 bases from V and 4 bases from J, the junction contained 5 bases not matched to a gene. The CDR3 has 14 residues. For the CDR3, the DNA is TGTGCCAGCAGTTACCCCGGGGGGAATTACGAGCAGTACTTC. Its protein product is CASSYPGGNYEQYF.

The rearrangement uses TRBV9 and TRBJ2-5; tentatively, D is TRBD1 (6 bases). The CDR3 has 14 residues. The germline V and J ends were trimmed by 6 bases and 3 bases, with 15 bases remaining between them. Germline V CDR1 and CDR2: SGDLS, YYNGEE. CDR3 DNA: TGTGCCAGCACCCAGGCGGCAGGGGAAGAGACCCAGTACTTC. It translates to CASTQAAGEETQYF.